This T cell receptor (beta chain) emerged from a study of T cell changes during pregnancy in multiple sclerosis. V was trimmed by 5 bases and J by 2 bases, leaving 18 bases between them. This CDR3 spans 16 amino acids. Germline V gene sequence: CDR1 SGHTA, CDR2 FQGNSA. Using immunoSEQ multiplex PCR, the repertoire was profiled, and TCRdb retains in-frame clones only, with some absent. Of some 100,000 clones in the sample, about 90% are singletons; the top ten hold approximately 2%. The sequencing used peripheral blood, collected after pregnancy. The sequence was obtained from a female donor with multiple sclerosis, enrolled in a pregnancy study. The chain employs TRBV7-2 and TRBJ1-1; D remains unclear. CDR3 residues: CASSNLADKKNTEAFF. CDR3 nucleotide sequence: TGTGCCAGCAGCAATTTGGCCGACAAAAAAAACACTGAAGCTTTCTTT.